The following is a TCR beta chain sequence with its context. Its target is not known. Produced via immunoSEQ multiplex PCR; TCRdb's table is partial and in-frame only. The sample has 80,000 or so clones; around 90% are singletons. This sample stems from a study of OX40 agonist ivuxolimab in advanced cancers. For the study at large: Partial responses, seen in three patients, involved one hepatocellular carcinoma and two cutaneous melanomas.

Whole-study results and caveats: Averaged across samples, CD8+ T cells carried more expanded clones than CD4+ did. Dosing at 0.1 to 3.0 mg/kg was accompanied by clonal expansion of CD4+ and CD8+ blood T cells by week 6.

Systemic immunosuppression or a history of autoimmune disease excluded patients. V lost 6 bases, J lost 7 bases, and 9 bases stayed unmatched. Germline CDR1 is MNHEY and CDR2 is SMNVEV (reference sequence). CDR3 length: 15 amino acids. The input for sequencing was CD4+ or CD8+ T cells sorted from blood, taken in a trial of the OX40 agonist ivuxolimab. The TCR originated in an adult with an advanced solid tumor such as melanoma, head and neck, liver or kidney cancer. This chain connects TRBV27 to TRBJ1-4, with 9 bases lining up with TRBD1. The CDR3 reads CASSILTGGGEKLFF. CDR3 nucleotide sequence: TGTGCCAGCAGCATACTGACAGGGGGTGGTGAAAAACTGTTTTTT.